The present T cell receptor beta chain was sequenced within a study of shared clonotypes between healthy human individuals. Naive CD8 cells were CD45RO-negative, positively selected for CCR7, excluding terminally differentiated effector memory CD45RA+ cells. Looked up from germline, CDR1 is MNHEY and CDR2 is SMNVEV (reference sequence). The CDR3 extends over 12 amino acids. With 5 bases removed from V and 5 bases from J, the gap between germline ends came to 7 bases. Study-level results: Larger estimated richness was generally recorded for naive subsets relative to memory subsets.

Turning to this clone: Its antigen is currently unknown.

Measured with immunoSEQ multiplex PCR; TCRdb has only the in-frame clones, and not every one. Counted here are over 750,000 clones, about 96% occurring once; the ten biggest clones make up about 0.21%. V is TRBV27 and J is TRBJ2-1; D gene unclear. The TCR originated in a man aged 25-40 years in good health. What was sequenced was naive CD8+ T cells sorted from blood. As DNA, the CDR3 is TGTGCCAGCAGTCTACAGCACAATGAGCAGTTCTTC. It is translated as CASSLQHNEQFF.